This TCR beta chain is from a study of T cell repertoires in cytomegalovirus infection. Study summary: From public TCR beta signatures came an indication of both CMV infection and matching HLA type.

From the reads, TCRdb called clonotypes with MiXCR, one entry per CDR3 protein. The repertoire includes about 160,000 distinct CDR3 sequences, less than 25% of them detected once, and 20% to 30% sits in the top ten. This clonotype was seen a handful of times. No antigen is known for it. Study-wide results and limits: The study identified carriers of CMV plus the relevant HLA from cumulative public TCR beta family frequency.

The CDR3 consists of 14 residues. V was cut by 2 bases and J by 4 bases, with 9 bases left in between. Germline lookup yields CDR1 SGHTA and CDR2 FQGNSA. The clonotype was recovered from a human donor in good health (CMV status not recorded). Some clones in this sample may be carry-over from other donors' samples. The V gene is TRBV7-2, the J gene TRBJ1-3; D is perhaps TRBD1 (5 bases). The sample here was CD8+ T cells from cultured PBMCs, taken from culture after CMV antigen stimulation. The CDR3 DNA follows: TGTGCCAGCAGCTTATCGGGGCTAGGAAACACCATATATTTT. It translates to CASSLSGLGNTIYF.